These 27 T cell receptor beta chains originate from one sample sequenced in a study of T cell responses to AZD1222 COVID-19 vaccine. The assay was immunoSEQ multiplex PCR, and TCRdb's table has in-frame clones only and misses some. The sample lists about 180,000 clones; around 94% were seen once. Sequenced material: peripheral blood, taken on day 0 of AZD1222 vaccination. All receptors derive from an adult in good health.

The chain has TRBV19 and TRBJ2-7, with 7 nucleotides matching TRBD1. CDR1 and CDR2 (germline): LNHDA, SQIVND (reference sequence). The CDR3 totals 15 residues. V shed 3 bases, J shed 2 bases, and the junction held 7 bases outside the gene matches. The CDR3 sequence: CASSIGLGQAYEQYF. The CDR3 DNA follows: TGTGCCAGTAGTATTGGACTTGGACAGGCCTACGAGCAGTACTTC.

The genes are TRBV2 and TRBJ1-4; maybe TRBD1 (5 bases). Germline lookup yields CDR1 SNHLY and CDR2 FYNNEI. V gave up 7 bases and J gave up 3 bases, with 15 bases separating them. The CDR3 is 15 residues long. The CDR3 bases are TGTGCCAGCACGGTAGGGGATCAGCCTAATGAAAAACTGTTTTTT. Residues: CASTVGDQPNEKLFF.

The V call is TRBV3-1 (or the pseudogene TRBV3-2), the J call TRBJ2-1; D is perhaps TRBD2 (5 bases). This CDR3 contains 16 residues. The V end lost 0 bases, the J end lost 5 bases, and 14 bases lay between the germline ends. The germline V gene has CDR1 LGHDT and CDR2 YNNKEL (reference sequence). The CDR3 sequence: CASSQDTAGGNNEQFF. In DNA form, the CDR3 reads TGTGCCAGCAGCCAAGATACAGCAGGAGGAAACAATGAGCAGTTCTTC.

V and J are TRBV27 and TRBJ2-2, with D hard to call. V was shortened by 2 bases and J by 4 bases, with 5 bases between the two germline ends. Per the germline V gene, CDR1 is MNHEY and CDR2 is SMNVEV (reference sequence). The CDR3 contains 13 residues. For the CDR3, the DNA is TGTGCCAGCAGTTTAGGGTCCACCGGGGAGCTGTTTTTT. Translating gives CASSLGSTGELFF.

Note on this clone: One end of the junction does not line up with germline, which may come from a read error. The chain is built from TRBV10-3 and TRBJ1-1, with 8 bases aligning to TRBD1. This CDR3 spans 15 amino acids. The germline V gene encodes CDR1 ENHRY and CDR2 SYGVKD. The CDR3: CAVREDRGVGTEAFF. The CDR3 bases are TGTGCCGTCAGGGAAGACAGGGGAGTAGGGACTGAAGCTTTCTTT.

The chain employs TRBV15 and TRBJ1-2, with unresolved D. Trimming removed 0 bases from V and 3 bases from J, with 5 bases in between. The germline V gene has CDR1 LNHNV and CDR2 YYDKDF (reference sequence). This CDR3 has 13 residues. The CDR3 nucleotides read TGTGCCACCAGCAGAGACGGACACTATGGCTACACCTTC. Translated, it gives CATSRDGHYGYTF.

This CDR3 reads CASSPTGPATFF. In DNA, the CDR3 is TGTGCCAGCTCACCTACCGGTCCCGCGACGTTCTTC. The genes are TRBV18 and TRBJ2-1; no clear D. Germline V lookup: CDR1 KGHSH, CDR2 LQKENI. CDR3 length: 12 amino acids. V dropped 3 bases and J dropped 15 bases, with 15 bases sitting between them.

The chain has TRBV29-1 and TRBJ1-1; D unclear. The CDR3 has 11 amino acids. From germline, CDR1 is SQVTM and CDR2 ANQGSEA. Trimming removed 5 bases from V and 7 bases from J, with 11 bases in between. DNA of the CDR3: TGCAGCGTTATGAATTCGGGTGAAGCTTTCTTT. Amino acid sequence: CSVMNSGEAFF.

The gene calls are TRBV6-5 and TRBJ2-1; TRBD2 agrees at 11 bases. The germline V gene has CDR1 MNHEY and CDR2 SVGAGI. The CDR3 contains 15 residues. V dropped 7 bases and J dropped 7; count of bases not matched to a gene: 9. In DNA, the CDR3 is TGTGCCAGCACCCAGCGACTAGCGGGATCGAATGAGCAGTTCTTC. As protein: CASTQRLAGSNEQFF.

The CDR3 region is CASSEVERIETQYF. The CDR3 nucleotides read TGTGCCAGCAGTGAAGTAGAAAGGATAGAGACCCAGTACTTC. The chain couples TRBV6-1 to TRBJ2-5; no definite D call. Trimming took 1 base from V and 4 from J, leaving 10 bases between them. The CDR3 totals 14 residues. Germline values: CDR1 MNHNS, CDR2 SASEGT.

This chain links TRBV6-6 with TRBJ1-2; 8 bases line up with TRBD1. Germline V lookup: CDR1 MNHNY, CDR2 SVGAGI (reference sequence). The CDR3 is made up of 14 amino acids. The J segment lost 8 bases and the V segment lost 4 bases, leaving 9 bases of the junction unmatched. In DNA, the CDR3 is TGTGCCAGCAGTTCCTCAGGGGGCGCCGGGGGCTACACCTTC. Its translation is CASSSSGGAGGYTF.

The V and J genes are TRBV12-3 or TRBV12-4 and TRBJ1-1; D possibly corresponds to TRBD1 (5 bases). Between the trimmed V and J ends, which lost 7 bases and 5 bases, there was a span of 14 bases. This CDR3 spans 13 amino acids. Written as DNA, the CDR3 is TGTGCCAGCACCCTTATCGGGGGAACTGAAGCTTTCTTT. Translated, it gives CASTLIGGTEAFF.

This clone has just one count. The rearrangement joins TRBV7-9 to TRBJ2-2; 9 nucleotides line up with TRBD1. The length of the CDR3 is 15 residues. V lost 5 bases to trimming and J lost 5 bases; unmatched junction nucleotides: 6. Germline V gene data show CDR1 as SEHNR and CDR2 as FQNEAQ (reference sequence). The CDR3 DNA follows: TGTGCCAGCAGCCCTAGGACAGGGGATACCGGGGAGCTGTTTTTT. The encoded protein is CASSPRTGDTGELFF.

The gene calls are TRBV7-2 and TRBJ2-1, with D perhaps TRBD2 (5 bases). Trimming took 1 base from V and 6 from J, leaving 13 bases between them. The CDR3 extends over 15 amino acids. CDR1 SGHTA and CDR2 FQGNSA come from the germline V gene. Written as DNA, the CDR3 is TGTGCCAGCAGCTTAGGAGGGATTAGGGCCAATGAGCAGTTCTTC. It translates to CASSLGGIRANEQFF. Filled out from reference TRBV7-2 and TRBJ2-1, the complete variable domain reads GAGVSQSPSNKVTEKGKDVELRCDPISGHTALYWYRQSLGQGLEFLIYFQGNSAPDKSGLPSDRFSAERTGGSVSTLTIQRTQQEDSAVYLCASSLGGIRANEQFFGPGTRLTVL.

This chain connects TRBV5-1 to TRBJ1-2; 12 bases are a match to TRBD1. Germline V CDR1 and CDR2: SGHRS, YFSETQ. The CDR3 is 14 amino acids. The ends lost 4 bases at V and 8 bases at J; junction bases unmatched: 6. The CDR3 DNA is TGCGCCAGCAGCATGGGACAGGGGGCTTACGGCTACACCTTC. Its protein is CASSMGQGAYGYTF.

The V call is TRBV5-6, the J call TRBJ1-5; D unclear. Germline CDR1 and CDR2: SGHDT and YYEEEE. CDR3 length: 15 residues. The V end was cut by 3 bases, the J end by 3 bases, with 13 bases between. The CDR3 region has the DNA TGTGCCAGCAGCTGGGGATCTACCAACAATCAGCCCCAGCATTTT. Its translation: CASSWGSTNNQPQHF.

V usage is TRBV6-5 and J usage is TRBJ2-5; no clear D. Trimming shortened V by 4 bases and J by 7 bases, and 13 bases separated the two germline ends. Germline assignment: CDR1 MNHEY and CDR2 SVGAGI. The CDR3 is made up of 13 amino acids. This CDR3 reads CASSSPASGTQYF. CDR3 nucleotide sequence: TGTGCCAGCAGTTCGCCCGCCTCAGGGACCCAGTACTTC.

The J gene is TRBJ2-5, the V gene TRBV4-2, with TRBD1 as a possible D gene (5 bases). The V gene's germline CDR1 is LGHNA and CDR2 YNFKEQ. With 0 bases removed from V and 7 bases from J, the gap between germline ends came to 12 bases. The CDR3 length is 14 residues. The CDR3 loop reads CASSQEFGQGTQYF. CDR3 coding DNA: TGTGCCAGCAGCCAAGAATTTGGGCAGGGGACCCAGTACTTC.

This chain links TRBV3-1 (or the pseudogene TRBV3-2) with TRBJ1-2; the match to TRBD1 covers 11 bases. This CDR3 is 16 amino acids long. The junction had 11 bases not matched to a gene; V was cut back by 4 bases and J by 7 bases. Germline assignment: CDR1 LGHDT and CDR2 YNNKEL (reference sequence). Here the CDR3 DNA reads TGTGCCAGCAGCCCGCCCGGGACAGGGGGTTTGGGTGGCTACACCTTC. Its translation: CASSPPGTGGLGGYTF.

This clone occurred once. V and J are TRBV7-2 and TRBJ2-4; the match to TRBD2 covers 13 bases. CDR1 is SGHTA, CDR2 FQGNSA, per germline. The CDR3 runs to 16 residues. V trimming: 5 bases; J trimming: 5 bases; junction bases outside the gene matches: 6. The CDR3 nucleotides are TGTGCCAGCAGCCTGGGACTAGCGGGACTGGAAAACATTCAGTACTTC. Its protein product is CASSLGLAGLENIQYF.

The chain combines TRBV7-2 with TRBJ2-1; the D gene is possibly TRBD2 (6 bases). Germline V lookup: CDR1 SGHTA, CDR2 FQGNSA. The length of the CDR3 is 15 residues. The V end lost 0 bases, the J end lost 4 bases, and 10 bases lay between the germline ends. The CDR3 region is CASSLAGGTYNEQFF. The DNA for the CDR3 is TGTGCCAGCAGCTTAGCAGGAGGGACGTACAATGAGCAGTTCTTC.

Here the CDR3 reads CASSEVRGTSSYEQYF. CDR3 bases: TGTGCCAGCAGTGAGGTGAGGGGGACTAGCTCCTACGAGCAGTACTTC. This chain connects TRBV6-1 to TRBJ2-7; 8 positions agree with TRBD2. Trimming took 3 bases from V and 0 from J; bases not matched to a gene: 7. Germline V CDR1 and CDR2: MNHNS, SASEGT. The CDR3 is made up of 16 amino acids.

Written as DNA, the CDR3 is TGTGCCAGTAGTGCCGTAGGGCAGGGTAATTCACCCCTCCACTTT. Protein sequence: CASSAVGQGNSPLHF. The chain is built from TRBV19 and TRBJ1-6; a weak D match, TRBD1 (5 bases). V lost 5 bases, J lost 6 bases, and 14 bases lay in between. This CDR3 is built from 15 residues. From germline, CDR1 is LNHDA and CDR2 SQIVND (reference sequence). Based on the CDR3 plus reference TRBV19 and TRBJ1-6, the full variable domain is DGGITQSPKYLFRKEGQNVTLSCEQNLNHDAMYWYRQDPGQGLRLIYYSQIVNDFQKGDIAEGYSVSREKKESFPLTVTSAQKNPTAFYLCASSAVGQGNSPLHFGNGTRLTVT.

CDR3: CASSQEGWESYEQYF. The CDR3 DNA reads as TGTGCCAGCAGCCAAGAGGGGTGGGAGTCCTACGAGCAGTACTTC. This sequence joins TRBV4-2 and TRBJ2-7; tentatively, D is TRBD2 (5 bases). The CDR3 runs to 15 residues. Germline CDR1 and CDR2: LGHNA and YNFKEQ. The V end lost 0 bases, the J end lost 1 base, and 10 bases lay between the germline ends.

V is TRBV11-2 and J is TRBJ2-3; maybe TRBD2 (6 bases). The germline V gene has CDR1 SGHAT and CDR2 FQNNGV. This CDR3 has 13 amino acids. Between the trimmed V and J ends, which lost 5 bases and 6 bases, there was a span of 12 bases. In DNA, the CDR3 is TGTGCCAGCAGCCGGAGGGTTTCGGATACGCAGTATTTT. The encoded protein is CASSRRVSDTQYF.

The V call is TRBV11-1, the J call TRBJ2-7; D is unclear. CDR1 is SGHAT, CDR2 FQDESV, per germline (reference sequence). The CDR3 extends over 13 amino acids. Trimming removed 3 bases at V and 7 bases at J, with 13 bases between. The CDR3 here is CASSFGPLREQYF. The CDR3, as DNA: TGTGCCAGCAGCTTCGGACCCCTCCGGGAGCAGTACTTC. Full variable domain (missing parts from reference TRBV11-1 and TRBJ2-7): EAEVAQSPRYKITEKSQAVAFWCDPISGHATLYWYRQILGQGPELLVQFQDESVVDDSQLPKDRFSAERLKGVDSTLKIQPAELGDSAMYLCASSFGPLREQYFGPGTRLTVT.

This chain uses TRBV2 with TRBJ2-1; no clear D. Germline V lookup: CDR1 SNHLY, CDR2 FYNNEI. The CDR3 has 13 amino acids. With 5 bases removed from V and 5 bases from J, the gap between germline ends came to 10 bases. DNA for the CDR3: TGTGCCAGCAGTACCGGACGGAACAATGAGCAGTTCTTC. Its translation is CASSTGRNNEQFF.